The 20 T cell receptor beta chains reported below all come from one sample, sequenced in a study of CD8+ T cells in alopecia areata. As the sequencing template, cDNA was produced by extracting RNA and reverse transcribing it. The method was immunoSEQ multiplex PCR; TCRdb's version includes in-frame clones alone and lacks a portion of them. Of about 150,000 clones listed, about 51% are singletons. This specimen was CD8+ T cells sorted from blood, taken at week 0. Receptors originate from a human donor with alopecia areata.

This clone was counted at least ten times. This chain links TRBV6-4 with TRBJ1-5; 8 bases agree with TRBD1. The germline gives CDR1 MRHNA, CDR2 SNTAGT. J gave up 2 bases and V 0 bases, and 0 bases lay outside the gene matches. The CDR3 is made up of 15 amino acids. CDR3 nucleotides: TGTGCCAGCAGTGACTCGACAGGGGGCAATCAGCCCCAGCATTTT. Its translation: CASSDSTGGNQPQHF.

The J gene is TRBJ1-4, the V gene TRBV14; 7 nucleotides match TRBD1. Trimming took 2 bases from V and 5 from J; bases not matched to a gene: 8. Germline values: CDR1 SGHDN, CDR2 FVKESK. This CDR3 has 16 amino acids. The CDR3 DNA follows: TGTGCCAGCAGCCAACCCACGGGCAGGGGGAATGAAAAACTGTTTTTT. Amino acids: CASSQPTGRGNEKLFF.

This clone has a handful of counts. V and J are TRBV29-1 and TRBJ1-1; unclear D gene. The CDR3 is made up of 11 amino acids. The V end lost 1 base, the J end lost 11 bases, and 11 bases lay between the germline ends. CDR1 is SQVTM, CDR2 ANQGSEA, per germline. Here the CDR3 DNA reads TGCAGCGTTGAAGTAGGGCTGGGGGCTTTCTTT. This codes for CSVEVGLGAFF.

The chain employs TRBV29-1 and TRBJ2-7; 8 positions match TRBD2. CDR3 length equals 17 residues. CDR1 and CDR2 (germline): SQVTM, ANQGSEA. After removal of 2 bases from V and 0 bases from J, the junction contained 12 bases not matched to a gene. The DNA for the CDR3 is TGCAGCGTTGAACTTGTGGCGGGGGGTTCAGTCTCCTACGAGCAGTACTTC. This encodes CSVELVAGGSVSYEQYF.

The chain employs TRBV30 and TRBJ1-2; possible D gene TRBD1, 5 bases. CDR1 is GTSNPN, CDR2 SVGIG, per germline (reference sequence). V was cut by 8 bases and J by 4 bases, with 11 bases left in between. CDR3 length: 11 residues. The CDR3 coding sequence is TGTGCCGAGGCGGGACCCTATGGCTACACCTTC. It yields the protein CAEAGPYGYTF.

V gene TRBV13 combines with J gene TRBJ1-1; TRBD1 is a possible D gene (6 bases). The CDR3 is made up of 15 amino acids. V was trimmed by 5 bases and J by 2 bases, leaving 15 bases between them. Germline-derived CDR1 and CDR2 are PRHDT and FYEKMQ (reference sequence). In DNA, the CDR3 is TGTGCCAGCAGCCTGATAAACAGGGCAAACACTGAAGCTTTCTTT. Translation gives CASSLINRANTEAFF.

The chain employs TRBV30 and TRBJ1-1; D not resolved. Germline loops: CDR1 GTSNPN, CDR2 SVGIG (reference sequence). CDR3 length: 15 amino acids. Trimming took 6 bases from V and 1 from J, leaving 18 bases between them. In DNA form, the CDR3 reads TGTGCCTGCCGGACCCTCTACGGAGCGAACACTGAAGCTTTCTTT. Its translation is CACRTLYGANTEAFF.

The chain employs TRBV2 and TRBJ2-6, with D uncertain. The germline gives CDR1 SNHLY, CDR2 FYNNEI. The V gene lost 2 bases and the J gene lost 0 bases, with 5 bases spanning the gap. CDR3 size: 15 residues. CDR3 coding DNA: TGTGCCAGCAGTGAACTCTTCTCTGGGGCCAACGTCCTGACTTTC. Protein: CASSELFSGANVLTF.

The CDR3 is CASSEWESSYNEQFF. In DNA form, the CDR3 reads TGTGCCAGCAGTGAATGGGAGAGCTCCTACAATGAGCAGTTCTTC. This chain uses TRBV25-1 with TRBJ2-1; D possibly corresponds to TRBD2 (5 bases). There are 15 residues in the CDR3. V dropped 1 base and J dropped 0 bases, with 7 bases sitting between them. CDR1 and CDR2 (germline): MGHDK, SYGVNS. The whole variable domain, filled in from reference TRBV25-1 and TRBJ2-1, reads EADIYQTPRYLVIGTGKKITLECSQTMGHDKMYWYQQDPGMELHLIHYSYGVNSTEKGDLSSESTVSRIRTEHFPLTLESARPSHTSQYLCASSEWESSYNEQFFGPGTRLTVL.

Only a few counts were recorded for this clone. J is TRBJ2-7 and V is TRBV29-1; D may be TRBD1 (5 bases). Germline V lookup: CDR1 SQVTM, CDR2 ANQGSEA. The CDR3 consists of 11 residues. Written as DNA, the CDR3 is TGCAGTCATATCGAGGCAGGGGAGCAGTACTTC. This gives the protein CSHIEAGEQYF.

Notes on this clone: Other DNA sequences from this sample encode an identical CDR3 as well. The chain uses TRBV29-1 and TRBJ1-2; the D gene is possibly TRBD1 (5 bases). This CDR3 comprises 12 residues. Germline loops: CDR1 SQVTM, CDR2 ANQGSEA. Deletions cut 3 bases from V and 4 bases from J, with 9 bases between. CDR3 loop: CSVDGGVYGYTF. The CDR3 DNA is TGCAGCGTTGACGGGGGTGTCTATGGCTACACCTTC.

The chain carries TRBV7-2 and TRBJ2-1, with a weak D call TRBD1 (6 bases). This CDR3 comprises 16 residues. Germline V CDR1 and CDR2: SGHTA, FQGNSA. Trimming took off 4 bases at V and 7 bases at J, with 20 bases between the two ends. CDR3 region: CASSSSGTRLGNEQFF. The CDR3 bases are TGTGCCAGCAGCTCGTCCGGGACACGCTTAGGGAATGAGCAGTTCTTC. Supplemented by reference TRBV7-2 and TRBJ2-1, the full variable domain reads GAGVSQSPSNKVTEKGKDVELRCDPISGHTALYWYRQSLGQGLEFLIYFQGNSAPDKSGLPSDRFSAERTGGSVSTLTIQRTQQEDSAVYLCASSSSGTRLGNEQFFGPGTRLTVL.

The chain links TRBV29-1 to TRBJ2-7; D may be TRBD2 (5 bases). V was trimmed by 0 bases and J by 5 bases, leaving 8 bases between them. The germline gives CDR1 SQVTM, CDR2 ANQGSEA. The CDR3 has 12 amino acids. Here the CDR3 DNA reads TGCAGCGTTGAAGATCTCGGGAACGAGCAGTACTTC. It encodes CSVEDLGNEQYF.

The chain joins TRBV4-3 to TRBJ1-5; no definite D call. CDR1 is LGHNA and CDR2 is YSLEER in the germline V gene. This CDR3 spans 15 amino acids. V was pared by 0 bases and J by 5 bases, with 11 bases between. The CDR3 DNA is TGCGCCAGCAGCCAAGATATCCAGGTTTATCAGCCCCAGCATTTT. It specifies CASSQDIQVYQPQHF.

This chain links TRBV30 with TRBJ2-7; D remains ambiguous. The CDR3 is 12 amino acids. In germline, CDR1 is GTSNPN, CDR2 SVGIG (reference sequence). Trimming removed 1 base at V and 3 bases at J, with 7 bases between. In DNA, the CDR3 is TGTGCCTGGAGTGAGGAAGGCTACGAGCAGTACTTC. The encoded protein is CAWSEEGYEQYF.

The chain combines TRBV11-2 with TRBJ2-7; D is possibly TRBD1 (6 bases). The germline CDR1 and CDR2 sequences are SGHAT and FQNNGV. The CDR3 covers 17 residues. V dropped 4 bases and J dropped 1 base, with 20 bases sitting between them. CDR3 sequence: CASSSLGGHLVSYEQYF. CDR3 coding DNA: TGTGCCAGCAGCTCATTAGGGGGACACCTCGTTTCCTACGAGCAGTACTTC.

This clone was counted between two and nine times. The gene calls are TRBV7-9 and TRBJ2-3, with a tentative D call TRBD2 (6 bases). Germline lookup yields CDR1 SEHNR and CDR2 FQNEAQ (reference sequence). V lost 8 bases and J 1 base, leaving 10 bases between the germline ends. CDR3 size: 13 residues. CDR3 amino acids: CASAGPGTDTQYF. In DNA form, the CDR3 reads TGTGCCAGCGCGGGACCGGGCACAGATACGCAGTATTTT.

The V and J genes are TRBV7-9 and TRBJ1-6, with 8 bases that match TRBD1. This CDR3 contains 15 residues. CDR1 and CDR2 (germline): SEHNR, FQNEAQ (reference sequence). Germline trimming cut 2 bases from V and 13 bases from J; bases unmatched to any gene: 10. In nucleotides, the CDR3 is TGTGCCAGCAGCTTACGGTCTGACAGGGGTGCTCCCCTCCACTTT. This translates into CASSLRSDRGAPLHF.

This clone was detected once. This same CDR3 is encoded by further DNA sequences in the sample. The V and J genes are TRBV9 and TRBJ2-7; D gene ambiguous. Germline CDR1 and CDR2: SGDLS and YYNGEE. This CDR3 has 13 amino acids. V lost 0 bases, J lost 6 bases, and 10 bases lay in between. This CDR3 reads CASSVAGSGEQYF. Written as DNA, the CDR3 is TGTGCCAGCAGCGTAGCCGGATCGGGCGAGCAGTACTTC. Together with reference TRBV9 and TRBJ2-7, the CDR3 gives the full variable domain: DSGVTQTPKHLITATGQRVTLRCSPRSGDLSVYWYQQSLDQGLQFLIQYYNGEERAKGNILERFSAQQFPDLHSELNLSSLELGDSALYFCASSVAGSGEQYFGPGTRLTVT.

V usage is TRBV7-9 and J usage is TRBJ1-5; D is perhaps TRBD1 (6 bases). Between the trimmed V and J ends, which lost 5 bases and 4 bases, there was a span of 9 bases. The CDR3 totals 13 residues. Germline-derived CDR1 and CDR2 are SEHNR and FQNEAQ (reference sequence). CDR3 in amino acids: CASSGGPNQPQHF. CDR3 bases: TGTGCCAGCAGCGGGGGCCCTAATCAGCCCCAGCATTTT.